Shown below are 16 T cell receptor beta chains from a single sample sequenced in a study of T cell changes during pregnancy in multiple sclerosis. Some clones are missing from TCRdb's copy, which holds only in-frame ones; the method was immunoSEQ multiplex PCR. This table holds about 79,000 clones, 75% to 95% found once. This specimen consisted of CD4+ T cells from peripheral blood mononuclear cells, obtained in the second trimester of pregnancy. Receptors originate from a female donor with multiple sclerosis, enrolled in a pregnancy study.

The genes are TRBV18 and TRBJ2-7, with D possibly matching TRBD2 (6 bases). The germline V gene encodes CDR1 KGHSH and CDR2 LQKENI. The germline V and J ends were trimmed by 0 bases and 3 bases, with 9 bases remaining between them. The CDR3 runs to 14 residues. The CDR3 spells CASSPPSGIYEQYF. CDR3 in DNA: TGTGCCAGCTCACCACCTAGCGGAATCTACGAGCAGTACTTC.

The chain uses TRBV30 and TRBJ1-1, with D maybe TRBD1 (5 bases). Germline V gives CDR1 GTSNPN, CDR2 SVGIG (reference sequence). The CDR3 runs 13 residues. Trimming took 3 bases from V and 6 from J, leaving 14 bases between them. DNA of the CDR3: TGTGCCTGGAGAATCGGGGGTTGGTCTGAAGCTTTCTTT. Translated: CAWRIGGWSEAFF. The variable domain in full, completed from reference TRBV30 and TRBJ1-1, reads SQTIHQWPATLVQPVGSPLSLECTVEGTSNPNLYWYRQAAGRGLQLLFYSVGIGQISSEVPQNLSASRPQDRQFILSSKKLLLSDSGFYLCAWRIGGWSEAFFGQGTRLTVV.

The chain uses TRBV6-1 and TRBJ2-5; 7 positions match TRBD2. The CDR3 sequence is 15 residues long. The junction had 5 bases not matched to a gene; V was cut back by 2 bases and J by 2 bases. Germline values: CDR1 MNHNS, CDR2 SASEGT. The CDR3 loop reads CASSETGTKQETQYF. In DNA, the CDR3 is TGTGCCAGCAGTGAAACCGGGACTAAGCAAGAGACCCAGTACTTC.

The chain employs TRBV10-1 and TRBJ2-1; 10 nucleotides agree with TRBD2. V shed 9 bases, J shed 0 bases, and the junction held 8 bases outside the gene matches. The CDR3 spans 16 residues. Germline CDR1 is WNHNN and CDR2 is SYGVQD (reference sequence). The CDR3, as DNA: TGCGCCAGTCACAGCGGGAGGGCCATCTCCTACAATGAGCAGTTCTTC. Translating it yields CASHSGRAISYNEQFF.

This clone was counted only a few times. This rearrangement joins TRBV2 to TRBJ2-1; 13 bases align to TRBD2. From germline, CDR1 is SNHLY and CDR2 FYNNEI. J gave up 9 bases and V 0 bases, and 2 bases lay outside the gene matches. The CDR3 is made up of 15 amino acids. Here the CDR3 DNA reads TGTGCCAGCAGTGAAGCACTAGCGGGAGGGGGTGAGCAGTTCTTC. This sequence encodes CASSEALAGGGEQFF.

This clone was seen a handful of times. The chain couples TRBV5-1 to TRBJ1-1; a possible D gene is TRBD1 (6 bases). The germline V gene has CDR1 SGHRS and CDR2 YFSETQ. The CDR3 sequence is 16 residues long. Deletions cut 1 base from V and 4 bases from J, with 17 bases between. The chain's CDR3 is CASSLLSTGRGTEAFF. The CDR3 nucleotides read TGCGCCAGCAGCTTGCTATCGACAGGTCGAGGCACTGAAGCTTTCTTT.

V gene TRBV11-3 combines with J gene TRBJ1-5; maybe TRBD1 (5 bases). V lost 2 bases and J 5 bases, leaving 13 bases between the germline ends. Germline CDR1 is SGHNT and CDR2 is YENEEA. The CDR3 is made up of 15 amino acids. CDR3 sequence (DNA): TGTGCCAGCAGCTTATTGAGTGGGGCGGATCAGCCCCAGCATTTT. Translation: CASSLLSGADQPQHF.

This chain connects TRBV27 to TRBJ1-2, with D maybe TRBD1 (5 bases). Germline values: CDR1 MNHEY, CDR2 SMNVEV (reference sequence). V was cut by 5 bases and J by 5 bases, with 12 bases left in between. The CDR3 is made up of 13 amino acids. The CDR3 coding sequence is TGTGCCAGCAGTCTCCGGACACCTTATGGCTACACCTTC. This gives the protein CASSLRTPYGYTF.

The chain uses TRBV18 and TRBJ2-3; 9 bases are a match to TRBD1. The J segment lost 5 bases and the V segment lost 1 base, leaving 1 base of the junction unmatched. Germline CDR1 is KGHSH and CDR2 is LQKENI. The CDR3 loop spans 14 amino acids. The CDR3 spells CASSPLGQGDTQYF. CDR3 nucleotides: TGTGCCAGCTCACCACTGGGACAGGGAGATACGCAGTATTTT.

The chain uses TRBV4-3 and TRBJ1-6; 7 nucleotides agree with TRBD1. The CDR3 consists of 14 residues. The germline CDR1 and CDR2 sequences are LGHNA and YSLEER. V dropped 3 bases and J dropped 9; count of bases not matched to a gene: 5. The CDR3 DNA follows: TGCGCCAGCAGCCAGGGACAGAGCGGTTCACCCCTCCACTTT. This encodes CASSQGQSGSPLHF.

The chain is built from TRBV7-3 and TRBJ2-5, with 11 bases aligning to TRBD1. This CDR3 comprises 15 residues. J was trimmed by 2 bases and V by 5 bases; bases with no gene match: 4. Germline V gene data show CDR1 as SGHTA and CDR2 as FQGTGA. Here the CDR3 reads CASSPGDRGQETQYF. CDR3 DNA: TGTGCCAGCAGCCCGGGGGACAGGGGGCAAGAGACCCAGTACTTC.

The chain is built from TRBV30 and TRBJ1-6; TRBD1 agrees at 12 bases. The CDR3 has 18 amino acids. V trimming: 0 bases; J trimming: 9 bases; junction bases outside the gene matches: 12. Per the germline V gene, CDR1 is GTSNPN and CDR2 is SVGIG (reference sequence). The CDR3 region is CAWSVSRDRGRWGSPLHF. For the CDR3, the DNA is TGTGCCTGGAGTGTGTCCCGGGACAGGGGGCGGTGGGGTTCACCCCTCCACTTT.

The rearrangement joins TRBV28 to TRBJ2-4; TRBD2 is a possible D gene (7 bases). The CDR3 loop spans 15 amino acids. Trimming removed 3 bases at V and 7 bases at J, with 16 bases between. Germline CDR1 is MDHEN and CDR2 is SYDVKM. CDR3 amino acids: CASSLRGHGGNIQYF. In DNA form, the CDR3 reads TGTGCCAGCAGTTTGCGGGGGCACGGCGGGAACATTCAGTACTTC.

This chain connects TRBV28 to TRBJ2-1; D possibly corresponds to TRBD2 (6 bases). Germline CDR1 and CDR2: MDHEN and SYDVKM. The CDR3 length is 13 residues. With 6 bases removed from V and 7 bases from J, the gap between germline ends came to 13 bases. Here the CDR3 DNA reads TGTGCCAGCAGGCGGGGTCGGGAAAATGAGCAGTTCTTC. Translation gives CASRRGRENEQFF.

This clone was observed a handful of times. This chain connects TRBV11-2 to TRBJ1-2, with 8 bases fitting TRBD1. CDR3 length equals 16 residues. V trimming: 5 bases; J trimming: 5 bases; junction bases outside the gene matches: 13. CDR1 SGHAT and CDR2 FQNNGV come from the germline V gene. CDR3 in DNA: TGTGCCAGCAGCCAGGGGGGTCAGGGGGCGCAATATGGCTACACCTTC. This codes for CASSQGGQGAQYGYTF.

The V gene is TRBV27, the J gene TRBJ2-5; D not certain. Trimming stripped 7 bases from V and 1 base from J, with 10 bases between. The CDR3 runs to 13 residues. Looked up from germline, CDR1 is MNHEY and CDR2 is SMNVEV (reference sequence). CDR3: CASKSWSQETQYF. The CDR3 region has the DNA TGTGCCAGCAAGAGCTGGAGCCAAGAGACCCAGTACTTC.